The entry below gives a single T cell receptor (beta chain) sequence along with its context. The antigen remains unidentified. The record originates from a study of regulatory T cells in long-lasting Graves disease. Study-level results: Persistent patients shared more public clonotypes (over 2,500) than new patients (about 1,000).

Time point of the sample: persistent/refractory GD, antithyroid drugs over 5 years with positive TRAb. RNA extracted from PBMCs served as the sequencing template. Those enrolled as patients came out of an endocrinology department in Xi'an, China. As collected, the peripheral blood samples measured nine milliliters each and went into EDTA tubes. In building TCR beta libraries, iRepertoire HTBI primers were used together with Arm-PCR of CDR3 regions. Each CDR3 protein gets one entry after TCRdb re-called the multiplex PCR reads with MiXCR. The data show under 500,000 distinct CDR3 sequences, 20% to 25% seen once. The sample here was peripheral blood mononuclear cells (PBMCs), taken when the disease was refractory, from a patient treated with antithyroid drugs. The TCR comes from a female donor with Graves disease.

The CDR3 here is CASSTGTSASYEQYF. The CDR3 DNA sequence: TGCGCCAGCAGCACCGGGACTAGCGCTTCCTACGAGCAGTACTTC. The V call is TRBV4-1, the J call TRBJ2-7; 10 bases fit TRBD2. The CDR3 consists of 15 residues. CDR1 is MGHRA, CDR2 YSYEKL, per germline. V was clipped by 5 bases and J by 1 base; unmatched bases: 5.